The sequence of this T cell receptor beta chain was determined in a study of cytomegalovirus exposure and HLA in healthy donors. The validation cohort, a group of more than 95 subjects, included the donors and was separate from the roughly 700-subject first cohort. V lost 4 bases, J lost 8 bases, and 13 bases stayed unmatched. Germline CDR1 reads SNHLY; CDR2 reads FYNNEI. The CDR3 has 16 amino acids. Clones were read by immunoSEQ multiplex PCR, and TCRdb kept only the in-frame ones, dropping some. This sample has about 130,000 clones, with more than 80% found just once. The chain carries TRBV2 and TRBJ2-1; 8 nucleotides match TRBD2. The sample comprised PBMCs. This clonotype was sampled from a woman younger than 45 in good health and CMV-seropositive. The CDR3 spells CASSGLGTRGFDEQFF. In DNA form, the CDR3 reads TGTGCCAGCAGTGGGCTGGGGACTAGAGGTTTCGATGAGCAGTTCTTC.